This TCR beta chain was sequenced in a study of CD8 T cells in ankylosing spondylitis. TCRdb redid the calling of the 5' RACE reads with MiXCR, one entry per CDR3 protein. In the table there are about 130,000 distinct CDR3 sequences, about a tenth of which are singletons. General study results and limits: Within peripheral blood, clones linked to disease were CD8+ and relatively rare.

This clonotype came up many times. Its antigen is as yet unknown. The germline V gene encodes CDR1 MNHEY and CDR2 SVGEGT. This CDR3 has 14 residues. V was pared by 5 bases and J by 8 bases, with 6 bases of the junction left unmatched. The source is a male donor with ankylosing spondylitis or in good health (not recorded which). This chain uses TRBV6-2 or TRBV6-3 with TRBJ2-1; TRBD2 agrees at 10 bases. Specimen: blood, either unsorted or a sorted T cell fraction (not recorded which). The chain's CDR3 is CASSLAGVSYEQFF. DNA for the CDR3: TGTGCCAGCAGTCTAGCGGGAGTCTCATATGAGCAGTTCTTC.